The rows below give T cell receptor beta chains drawn from one sample of a study of long-term antiretroviral therapy in people with HIV. Sequencing was performed with immunoSEQ multiplex PCR; in TCRdb, only in-frame clones are kept and a portion is missing. The table has fewer than 25,000 clones, over 75% seen once. Sequenced here: unsorted PBMCs, sampled 1.5 years after starting antiretroviral therapy. The source is a man aged 25 to 40 with HIV. The CDR3 runs from the conserved cysteine through the conserved F or W. The order of the fields is V gene, J gene, CDR3 protein.

>TRBV5-1|TRBJ2-5
CASRPGLTGTGGLETQYF
>TRBV18|TRBJ1-4
CASSPPDAGEKLFF
>TRBV7-8|TRBJ2-1
CASSDTFEGALRYNEQFF
>TRBV27|TRBJ2-1
CASSYRDRGWNEQFF
>TRBV27|TRBJ1-6
CASSLEHNSPLHF
>TRBV9|TRBJ1-2
CASKPRGQGYGYTF
>TRBV9|TRBJ2-5
CASSVASGETQYF
>TRBV6-1|TRBJ1-3
CASSESLPRRSGNTIYF
>TRBV6-5|TRBJ2-3
CASSSPGLLTDTQYF
>TRBV5-6|TRBJ2-5
CASSSDGTGDSQETQYF
>TRBV7-9|TRBJ1-1
CASSRDMNTEAFF
>TRBV6-1|TRBJ1-5
CASSPGWLGQPQHF
>TRBV5-1|TRBJ1-5
CASSLVRGGSQHF
>TRBV6-5|TRBJ2-7
CASSYSRAGISYEQYF
>TRBV29-1|TRBJ1-1
CSVPLKQEVGAMNTEAFF
>TRBV5-6|TRBJ1-1
CASSRTSYLPGLTEAFF
>TRBV7-2|TRBJ2-1
CASSSYSGISYNEQFF
>TRBV5-1|TRBJ2-7
CASSMSGRGYEQYF
>TRBV28|TRBJ2-1
CASSLGYEQFF
>TRBV13|TRBJ2-2
CASSGGTSTGELFF
>TRBV5-5|TRBJ1-5
CASRSGLDINQPQHF
>TRBV28|TRBJ1-2
CASSLGDYGYTF
>TRBV5-5|TRBJ1-1
CASSPTNTEAFF
>TRBV9|TRBJ2-7
CASSPVPSSYEQYF
>TRBV7-9|TRBJ1-4
CASSLGTGDPNEKLFF
>TRBV28|TRBJ2-1
CSGAAGTSNEQFF
>TRBV7-2|TRBJ1-5
CASRKTSGSNQPQHF
>TRBV6-5|TRBJ2-1
CASRTYNEQFF
>TRBV7-2|TRBJ2-3
CASSLDGGSTDTQYF
>TRBV13|TRBJ2-1
CASSFRDREWGNSSYNEQFF
>TRBV5-1|TRBJ2-7
CAISPGQDRYEQYF
>TRBV7-9|TRBJ2-7
CASSALAGAFYEQYF
>TRBV28|TRBJ1-5
CASSFGDRYVSNQPQHF
>TRBV18|TRBJ2-5
CASSPPYRGLRETQYF
>TRBV29-1|TRBJ1-2
CSLASGYTF
>TRBV19|TRBJ2-3
CASRVDLRADTQYF
>TRBV7-9|TRBJ2-5
CASGRREETQYF
>TRBV19|TRBJ2-7
CASSIASGAREQYF
>TRBV10-3|TRBJ2-3
CAISESLLKDRRDTQYF
>TRBV11-2|TRBJ2-7
CASSLSWDMENYEQYF
>TRBV5-6|TRBJ1-2
CASSDRDRYGYTF
>TRBV9|TRBJ2-7
CASSSRGAYEQYF
>TRBV10-3|TRBJ1-1
CAISRELMNTEAFF
>TRBV5-1|TRBJ2-7
CASSDFRTGSYEQYF
>TRBV6-5|TRBJ2-7
CASSYDAAGQTYEQYF
>TRBV2|TRBJ2-2
CASRRDKNTGELFF
>TRBV14|TRBJ2-3
CASSQDLGVDTQYF
>TRBV4-1|TRBJ2-7
CASSHSVGPYEQYF
>TRBV6-1|TRBJ1-4
CASSDWALGEKLFF
>TRBV28|TRBJ1-1
CASRRTTEAFF
>TRBV18|TRBJ1-4
CASSPQDRVGEKLFF
>TRBV4-1|TRBJ2-1
CASSQGATSYNEQFF
>TRBV28|TRBJ2-6
CASSSLFGANVLTF
>TRBV28|TRBJ2-2
CASSSRDPGSKSGELFF